One sample yielded the 25 T cell receptor beta chains listed below, sequenced in a study of cytomegalovirus exposure and HLA in healthy donors. The PCR made use of 60 Vbeta and 13 Jbeta primers. The protocol was immunoSEQ multiplex PCR, while the TCRdb copy is restricted to in-frame clones and leaves out a portion. The sample includes some 96,000 clones, 60% to 80% of them seen just once. Input material: PBMCs. The receptors here all came from a man aged 55 to 69 in good health and CMV-seronegative.

This clone came up a few times. V and J are TRBV19 and TRBJ2-3, with TRBD2 identical over 9 bases. V shed 4 bases, J shed 1 base, and the junction held 6 bases outside the gene matches. The germline CDR1 and CDR2 sequences are LNHDA and SQIVND (reference sequence). CDR3 size: 16 residues. The CDR3 reads CASSNLGLAGTDTQYF. For the CDR3, the DNA is TGTGCCAGTAGTAACCTGGGACTAGCAGGCACAGATACGCAGTATTTT.

The chain recombines TRBV5-1 with TRBJ2-2; 8 bases fit TRBD2. Unmatched junction bases numbered 9, after V lost 4 bases and J lost 4 bases. This CDR3 is 16 amino acids long. CDR1 SGHRS and CDR2 YFSETQ come from the germline V gene. The CDR3 sequence is CASSLPRGGITGELFF. The CDR3 nucleotides are TGCGCCAGCAGCCTTCCTCGGGGGGGGATCACCGGGGAGCTGTTTTTT. Drawing the rest from reference TRBV5-1 and TRBJ2-2, the complete variable domain is KAGVTQTPRYLIKTRGQQVTLSCSPISGHRSVSWYQQTPGQGLQFLFEYFSETQRNKGNFPGRFSGRQFSNSRSEMNVSTLELGDSALYLCASSLPRGGITGELFFGEGSRLTVL.

The CDR3 sequence is CASSSSGAGSYEQYF. The CDR3 bases are TGTGCCAGCAGTTCTAGCGGGGCGGGCTCCTACGAGCAGTACTTC. The rearrangement uses TRBV27 and TRBJ2-7, with 9 bases lining up with TRBD2. Looked up from germline, CDR1 is MNHEY and CDR2 is SMNVEV (reference sequence). This CDR3 comprises 15 residues. Trimming removed 4 bases from V and 0 bases from J; junction bases left unmatched: 4.

The count of this clone is one. Other nucleotide sequences in the sample specify the same CDR3. The rearrangement links TRBV25-1 to TRBJ2-7; weak D call: TRBD1 (6 bases). The CDR3 contains 13 residues. The germline V and J ends were trimmed by 7 bases and 7 bases, with 17 bases remaining between them. Germline CDR1 and CDR2: MGHDK and SYGVNS. The CDR3 reads CASTRTGIREQYF. The CDR3 coding sequence is TGTGCCAGCACCAGAACAGGGATAAGGGAGCAGTACTTC.

This sequence joins TRBV28 and TRBJ2-1; tentative D call: TRBD1 (5 bases). CDR1 is MDHEN and CDR2 is SYDVKM in the germline V gene. The CDR3 runs to 15 residues. V lost 5 bases to trimming and J lost 7 bases, with 18 bases between them. CDR3 loop: CASSPWGDRVNEQFF. The CDR3 DNA sequence: TGTGCCAGCAGTCCTTGGGGCGACAGAGTTAATGAGCAGTTCTTC.

The CDR3 sequence: CASSPQGAGQPQHF. The CDR3 coding sequence is TGTGCCAGTAGCCCTCAGGGGGCGGGACAGCCCCAGCATTTT. This chain links TRBV19 with TRBJ1-5; TRBD1 matches at 8 bases. The CDR3 spans 14 residues. CDR1 and CDR2 (germline): LNHDA, SQIVND (reference sequence). With V trimmed by 6 bases and J by 7 bases, 8 bases remained unmatched.

The chain is built from TRBV7-9 and TRBJ1-2; 7 bases agree with TRBD1. The CDR3 is 14 residues long. Germline CDR1 is SEHNR and CDR2 is FQNEAQ (reference sequence). The V gene end was trimmed by 5 bases and the J gene end by 8 bases; junction bases not matched to a gene: 11. For the CDR3, the DNA is TGTGCCAGCAGCGCAAGTGGGCAGGGGGGAGGCTACACCTTC. The encoded protein is CASSASGQGGGYTF.

This clone was seen a handful of times. The chain uses TRBV19 and TRBJ1-5, with a weak D call TRBD1 (5 bases). V gave up 7 bases and J gave up 0 bases, with 19 bases separating them. The CDR3 length is 17 residues. Germline assignment: CDR1 LNHDA and CDR2 SQIVND (reference sequence). The CDR3 DNA is TGTGCCAGTACGAAATCCAATGGACAAGCTAGCAATCAGCCCCAGCATTTT. Translating it yields CASTKSNGQASNQPQHF.

The chain carries TRBV5-6 and TRBJ2-5; 7 bases map to TRBD1. Unmatched junction bases numbered 2, after V lost 2 bases and J lost 1 base. Germline V gives CDR1 SGHDT, CDR2 YYEEEE. The CDR3 consists of 14 residues. This CDR3 reads CASSFRGSQETQYF. The CDR3 coding sequence is TGTGCCAGCAGCTTCAGGGGGAGCCAAGAGACCCAGTACTTC.

As to this clone: The junction departs from the called germline gene at one end, perhaps through a read error. The V and J genes are TRBV7-8 and TRBJ2-5; 7 nucleotides agree with TRBD2. This CDR3 has 17 residues. Germline V gene sequence: CDR1 SGHVS, CDR2 FQNEAQ. CDR3 amino acids: CASYTVRRGRNQETQYF. In DNA, the CDR3 is TGTGCCAGCTACACGGTCAGGCGGGGGAGAAACCAAGAAACCCAGTACTTC.

The V gene is TRBV25-1, the J gene TRBJ2-7; 7 bases are a match to TRBD1. V trimming: 5 bases; J trimming: 1 base; junction bases outside the gene matches: 8. Germline CDR1 is MGHDK and CDR2 is SYGVNS. This CDR3 is built from 15 residues. The CDR3 spells CASSRTGTASYEQYF. Written as DNA, the CDR3 is TGTGCCAGCAGTAGAACCGGGACAGCTTCCTACGAGCAGTACTTC.

The chain carries TRBV6-1 and TRBJ1-6; possible D gene TRBD1, 6 bases. The CDR3 has 14 amino acids. V was trimmed by 4 bases and J by 5 bases, leaving 9 bases between them. Germline loops: CDR1 MNHNS, CDR2 SASEGT. The CDR3 DNA reads as TGTGCCAGCAGTGGACGGACAGATAATTCACCCCTCCACTTT. The encoded protein is CASSGRTDNSPLHF.

This clone was found a few times. This chain uses TRBV2 with TRBJ2-5; D is perhaps TRBD2 (6 bases). The CDR3 spans 14 residues. V shed 6 bases and J shed 2 bases, with 13 bases lying between them. Per the germline V gene, CDR1 is SNHLY and CDR2 is FYNNEI. For the CDR3, the DNA is TGTGCCAGCAGAGAGTCGGCGGGGCAAGAGACCCAGTACTTC. Encoded protein: CASRESAGQETQYF.

This clone occurred once. The rearrangement uses TRBV18 and TRBJ1-1, with TRBD1 identical over 10 bases. The trim removed 3 bases at V and 5 bases at J, leaving 6 bases unmatched. The length of the CDR3 is 15 residues. The germline gives CDR1 KGHSH, CDR2 LQKENI. CDR3 protein: CASSPLDRGQTEAFF. CDR3 in DNA: TGTGCCAGCTCACCTTTAGACAGGGGGCAAACTGAAGCTTTCTTT.

The chain recombines TRBV5-1 with TRBJ2-5; tentatively, D is TRBD1 (6 bases). The CDR3 is made up of 13 amino acids. Germline V gene lookup returns CDR1 SGHRS and CDR2 YFSETQ. V dropped 0 bases and J dropped 7 bases, with 10 bases sitting between them. CDR3: CASSLEAGATQYF. The CDR3 DNA sequence: TGCGCCAGCAGCTTGGAAGCAGGGGCGACCCAGTACTTC.

The chain has TRBV27 and TRBJ2-1; a weak D match, TRBD2 (7 bases). The V gene lost 3 bases and the J gene lost 7 bases, with 16 bases spanning the gap. CDR1 is MNHEY, CDR2 SMNVEV, per germline (reference sequence). This CDR3 has 15 amino acids. The chain's CDR3 is CASSFGGLAENEQFF. CDR3 in DNA: TGTGCCAGCAGTTTTGGGGGCCTAGCGGAAAATGAGCAGTTCTTC.

The chain is built from TRBV7-3 and TRBJ2-3; perhaps TRBD2 as D (5 bases). Trimming took off 8 bases at V and 2 bases at J, with 8 bases between the two ends. Germline V CDR1 and CDR2: SGHTA, FQGTGA. The CDR3 is made up of 12 amino acids. This CDR3 is CASGLFTDTQYF. In DNA form, the CDR3 reads TGTGCCAGCGGACTTTTCACAGATACGCAGTATTTT.

This chain uses TRBV19 with TRBJ1-3, with a weak D call TRBD1 (5 bases). CDR3 length: 14 amino acids. V was trimmed by 5 bases and J by 0 bases, leaving 8 bases between them. The germline gives CDR1 LNHDA, CDR2 SQIVND (reference sequence). CDR3 sequence: CASSWGDSGNTIYF. The CDR3 DNA reads TGTGCCAGTAGTTGGGGGGACTCTGGAAACACCATATATTTT. Full variable domain (missing parts from reference TRBV19 and TRBJ1-3): DGGITQSPKYLFRKEGQNVTLSCEQNLNHDAMYWYRQDPGQGLRLIYYSQIVNDFQKGDIAEGYSVSREKKESFPLTVTSAQKNPTAFYLCASSWGDSGNTIYFGEGSWLTVV.

This clone has just one count. The chain is built from TRBV30 and TRBJ2-2, with D possibly TRBD2 on 5 matching bases. There are 13 residues in the CDR3. Germline-derived CDR1 and CDR2 are GTSNPN and SVGIG (reference sequence). The CDR3 reads CAGGSSNTGELFF. CDR3 sequence (DNA): TGTGCTGGAGGTTCCTCGAACACCGGGGAGCTGTTTTTT. Drawing the rest from reference TRBV30 and TRBJ2-2, the complete variable domain is SQTIHQWPATLVQPVGSPLSLECTVEGTSNPNLYWYRQAAGRGLQLLFYSVGIGQISSEVPQNLSASRPQDRQFILSSKKLLLSDSGFYLCAGGSSNTGELFFGEGSRLTVL.

The chain links TRBV12-5 to TRBJ1-1; D not certain. The V and J ends lost 0 bases and 11 bases respectively, with 10 bases between them. The CDR3 totals 12 residues. Germline V gene sequence: CDR1 LGHNT, CDR2 FRNRAP. CDR3 DNA: TGTGCTAGTGGTTTGGTACAAACAGTGGCTTTCTTT. Translated: CASGLVQTVAFF.

This clone was observed a handful of times. Germline is not matched at one junction end, which may reflect a read error. The chain links TRBV7-9 to TRBJ2-7; 10 bases agree with TRBD2. Germline CDR1 is SEHNR and CDR2 is FQNEAQ (reference sequence). This CDR3 region has 14 residues. The CDR3 DNA is TGTTCCAGCAGCACTAGCGGGGCGGCCTACGAGCAGTACTTC. Protein: CSSSTSGAAYEQYF.

The chain combines TRBV19 with TRBJ1-1; D gene ambiguous. Per the germline V gene, CDR1 is LNHDA and CDR2 is SQIVND (reference sequence). The CDR3 length is 14 residues. Trimming left V 7 bases short and J 4 bases short, with 16 bases between. The CDR3 spells CASTEVAFSTEAFF. The CDR3 DNA reads as TGTGCCAGTACCGAGGTCGCTTTTTCCACTGAAGCTTTCTTT.

The rearrangement links TRBV28 to TRBJ1-4; possibly TRBD1 for D (6 bases). Deletions cut 5 bases from V and 8 bases from J, with 18 bases between. This CDR3 spans 15 amino acids. Germline lookup yields CDR1 MDHEN and CDR2 SYDVKM. CDR3: CASSLSGPRGEKLFF. The DNA of the CDR3 is TGTGCCAGCAGTCTTTCCGGGCCAAGGGGGGAAAAACTGTTTTTT.

The chain has TRBV12-5 and TRBJ2-3, with 7 positions matching TRBD2. V shed 0 bases and J 0 bases; nucleotides not matched to a gene: 6. The CDR3 is made up of 17 amino acids. The germline V gene encodes CDR1 LGHNT and CDR2 FRNRAP. CDR3 amino acids: CASGLVRGDFSTDTQYF. CDR3 sequence (DNA): TGTGCTAGTGGTTTGGTACGGGGGGACTTTAGCACAGATACGCAGTATTTT. The full variable domain, its missing parts supplied by reference TRBV12-5 and TRBJ2-3, is DARVTQTPRHKVTEMGQEVTMRCQPILGHNTVFWYRQTMMQGLELLAYFRNRAPLDDSGMPKDRFSAEMPDATLATLKIQPSEPRDSAVYFCASGLVRGDFSTDTQYFGPGTRLTVL.

The genes are TRBV7-9 and TRBJ1-2; 7 bases map to TRBD1. In germline, CDR1 is SEHNR, CDR2 FQNEAQ (reference sequence). The CDR3 sequence is 14 residues long. V lost 1 base and J lost 8; bases outside the gene matches: 7. Here the CDR3 DNA reads TGTGCCAGCAGCTTAGACGGGGACAGCCGCGGCTACACCTTC. Its translation is CASSLDGDSRGYTF.